The present T cell receptor beta chain was sequenced within a study of blood T cell repertoires in COVID-19. Across the study: Material from acute and convalescent COVID-19 was sourced from the United States, Italy and Spain. In each case, the material was cDNA or gDNA derived from T cells, B-cell-depleted T cells, or PBMCs.

As processed by the authors: Reference gene primer amplification yielded estimated nucleated cell counts. TCRdb's copy holds only in-frame clones and misses some; the assay was immunoSEQ multiplex PCR. The V and J calls and clone size are taken from that table; D and trimming were inferred from the DNA. The table has about 140,000 clones, more than 70% seen once. Sample: peripheral blood. This sequence was found in an older woman with acute or convalescent COVID-19.

In DNA, the CDR3 is TGTGCCAGCAGTTTGACCGGGACAGGGCACTACGAGCAGTACTTC. Its translation: CASSLTGTGHYEQYF. This chain uses TRBV28 with TRBJ2-7, with 9 bases identical to TRBD1. V dropped 3 bases and J dropped 3; count of bases not matched to a gene: 6. CDR1 and CDR2 (germline): MDHEN, SYDVKM. This CDR3 spans 15 amino acids.